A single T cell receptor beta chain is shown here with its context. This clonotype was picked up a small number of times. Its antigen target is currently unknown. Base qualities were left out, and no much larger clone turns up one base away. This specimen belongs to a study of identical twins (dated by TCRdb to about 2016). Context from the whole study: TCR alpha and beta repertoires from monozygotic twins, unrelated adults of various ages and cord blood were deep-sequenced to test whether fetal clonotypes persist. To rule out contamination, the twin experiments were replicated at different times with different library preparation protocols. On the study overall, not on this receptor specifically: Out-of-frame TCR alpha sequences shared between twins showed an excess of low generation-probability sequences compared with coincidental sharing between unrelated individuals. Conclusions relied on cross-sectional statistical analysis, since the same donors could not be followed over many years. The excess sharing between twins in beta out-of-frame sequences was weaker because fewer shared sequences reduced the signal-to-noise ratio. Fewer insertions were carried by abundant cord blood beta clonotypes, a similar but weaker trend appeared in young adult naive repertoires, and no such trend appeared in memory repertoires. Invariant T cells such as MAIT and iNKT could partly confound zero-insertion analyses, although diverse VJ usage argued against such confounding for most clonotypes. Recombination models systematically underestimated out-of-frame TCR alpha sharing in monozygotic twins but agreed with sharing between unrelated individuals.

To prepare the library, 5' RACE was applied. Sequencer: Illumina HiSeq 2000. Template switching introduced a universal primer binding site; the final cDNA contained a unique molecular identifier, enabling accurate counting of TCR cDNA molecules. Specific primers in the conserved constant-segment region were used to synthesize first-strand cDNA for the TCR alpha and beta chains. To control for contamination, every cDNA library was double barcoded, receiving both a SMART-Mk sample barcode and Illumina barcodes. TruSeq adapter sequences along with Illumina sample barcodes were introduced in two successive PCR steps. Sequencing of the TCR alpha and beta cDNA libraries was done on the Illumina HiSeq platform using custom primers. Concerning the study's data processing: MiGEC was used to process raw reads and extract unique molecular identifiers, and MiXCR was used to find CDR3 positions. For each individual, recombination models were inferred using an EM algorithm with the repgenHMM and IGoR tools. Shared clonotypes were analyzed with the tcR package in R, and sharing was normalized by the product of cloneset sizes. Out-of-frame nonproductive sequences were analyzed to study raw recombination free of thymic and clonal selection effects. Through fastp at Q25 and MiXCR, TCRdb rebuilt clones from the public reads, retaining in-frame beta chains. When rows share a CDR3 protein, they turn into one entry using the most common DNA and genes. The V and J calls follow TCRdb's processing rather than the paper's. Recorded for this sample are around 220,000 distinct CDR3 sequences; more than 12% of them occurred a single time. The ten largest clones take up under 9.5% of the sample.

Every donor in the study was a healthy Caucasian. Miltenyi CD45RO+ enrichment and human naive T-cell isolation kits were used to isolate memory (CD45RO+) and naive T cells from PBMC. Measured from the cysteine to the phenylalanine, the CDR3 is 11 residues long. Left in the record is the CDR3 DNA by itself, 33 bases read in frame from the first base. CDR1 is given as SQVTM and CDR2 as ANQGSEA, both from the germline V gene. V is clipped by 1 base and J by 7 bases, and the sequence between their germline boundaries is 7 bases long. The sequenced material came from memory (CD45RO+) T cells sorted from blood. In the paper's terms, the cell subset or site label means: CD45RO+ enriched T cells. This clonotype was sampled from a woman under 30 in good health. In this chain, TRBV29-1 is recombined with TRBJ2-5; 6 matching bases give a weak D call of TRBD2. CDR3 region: CSVEVEGTQYF. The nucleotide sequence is TGCAGCGTTGAAGTGGAGGGGACCCAGTACTTC.